This T cell receptor beta chain was obtained from a study of blood T cell repertoires in COVID-19. The overall study: The analysed material was cDNA or gDNA that came from T cells, B-cell-depleted T cells, or PBMCs.

Clones were read by immunoSEQ multiplex PCR, and TCRdb kept only the in-frame ones, dropping some. This table has more than 60,000 clones, more than 70% appearing once. Germline loops: CDR1 MNHEY, CDR2 SMNVEV (reference sequence). This CDR3 contains 14 residues. Losses at the gene ends were 8 bases for V and 6 bases for J; bases not matched to a gene: 6. Cohorts were assigned according to the clinical history that participants reported. Donors in Cohort 3 who had recovered were those with two negative PCRs, healthcare professional clearance, or resolution of their symptoms. This TCR came from a woman aged 40 to 50 who had recovered from COVID-19. The sample consisted of PBMCs or T cells enriched from blood (not recorded which). The J gene is TRBJ2-1, the V gene TRBV27, with 11 bases identical to TRBD2. The CDR3 is CASRGLAGTNEQFF. The DNA of the CDR3 is TGTGCCAGCCGAGGACTAGCGGGTACCAATGAGCAGTTCTTC.